These T cell receptor beta chains were read from a single sample in a study of blood T cell repertoires in COVID-19. Data came from immunoSEQ multiplex PCR; TCRdb stores just in-frame clones and leaves some out. The table has under 250,000 clones, about 89% seen once. The sample comprised peripheral blood. All receptors come from a man in his sixties who had recovered from COVID-19. The conserved cysteine and the conserved F or W are not part of the CDR3 here. Only part of the rows carry a size: once, few, many, or a class if the clone is expanded.

clone size	V gene	CDR3 protein
few	TRBV18	ASSPEIGSSYNEQF
few	TRBV7-3	ASSLTGVDYNEQF
-	TRBV19	ASSPGQVVNTEAF
-	TRBV7-5	ARSSGQSYGYT
-	TRBV7-2	ASSFSGGMLNEQF
-	TRBV5-4	ASSLVTGPNTEAF
-	TRBV7-6	ASSLGSGGMYTEAF
-	TRBV5-1	ASSVTPGTDTQY
-	TRBV10-3	AIRPGLAVDYNEQF
-	TRBV2	ASRADWLGNEQF
-	TRBV9	ASSVDNSVKTQY
-	TRBV10-3	AIRGEKETQY
-	TRBV3-1/TRBV3-2	ASSPGTRTTSTDTQY
-	TRBV3-1/TRBV3-2	ASSQEFRAGQPQH
once	TRBV9	ASSAPGAGELF
-	TRBV7-6	ASSFITQRGSTDTQY
once	TRBV3-1/TRBV3-2	ASSGVAGVGTQF
-	TRBV25-1	ASSGAGGDKTQY
-	TRBV19	ASRERNTGELF
-	TRBV7-3	ASSQSGQGLGGYT
-	TRBV5-1	ASSAGTGTLGYT
-	TRBV7-9	ASSSRGRGDGYT
-	TRBV11-1	ASSFGQGNSYGYT
-	TRBV6-1	ASSEGRRNQPQH
-	TRBV6-2/TRBV6-3	ASSPSSGMTYNEQF
once	TRBV9	ASSVRTGGYT
-	TRBV27	ASSLRDSPGSSYNSPLH
-	TRBV6-6	ASSKTGYNYGYT
-	TRBV9	ASSVGQGLEGYT
-	TRBV19	ASSMGQGQNSNQPQH
-	TRBV6-1	ASSESVGGARYSNQPQH
-	TRBV19	ASRSAGEQETQY
-	TRBV11-2	ASSLDWKGDDYEQY
-	TRBV30	AADRGGEKLF
once	TRBV7-9	ASSSQGVDYGYT
-	TRBV7-2	ASSPGTTGTETQY
-	TRBV4-2	ASSPQGGNTEAF
once	TRBV4-3	ASSQDWTSGVSSYNEQF
many	TRBV9	ASSVLTGGPYNEQF
-	TRBV7-3	ASSLTGGTSGLYEQY
few	TRBV19	ASSSGQGKDNEQF
-	TRBV10-3	ASSGGSYNEQF
-	TRBV9	ASSVETADTQY
once	TRBV2	ASSPNLDRASPLH
-	TRBV27	ASSSRQLDNSPLH